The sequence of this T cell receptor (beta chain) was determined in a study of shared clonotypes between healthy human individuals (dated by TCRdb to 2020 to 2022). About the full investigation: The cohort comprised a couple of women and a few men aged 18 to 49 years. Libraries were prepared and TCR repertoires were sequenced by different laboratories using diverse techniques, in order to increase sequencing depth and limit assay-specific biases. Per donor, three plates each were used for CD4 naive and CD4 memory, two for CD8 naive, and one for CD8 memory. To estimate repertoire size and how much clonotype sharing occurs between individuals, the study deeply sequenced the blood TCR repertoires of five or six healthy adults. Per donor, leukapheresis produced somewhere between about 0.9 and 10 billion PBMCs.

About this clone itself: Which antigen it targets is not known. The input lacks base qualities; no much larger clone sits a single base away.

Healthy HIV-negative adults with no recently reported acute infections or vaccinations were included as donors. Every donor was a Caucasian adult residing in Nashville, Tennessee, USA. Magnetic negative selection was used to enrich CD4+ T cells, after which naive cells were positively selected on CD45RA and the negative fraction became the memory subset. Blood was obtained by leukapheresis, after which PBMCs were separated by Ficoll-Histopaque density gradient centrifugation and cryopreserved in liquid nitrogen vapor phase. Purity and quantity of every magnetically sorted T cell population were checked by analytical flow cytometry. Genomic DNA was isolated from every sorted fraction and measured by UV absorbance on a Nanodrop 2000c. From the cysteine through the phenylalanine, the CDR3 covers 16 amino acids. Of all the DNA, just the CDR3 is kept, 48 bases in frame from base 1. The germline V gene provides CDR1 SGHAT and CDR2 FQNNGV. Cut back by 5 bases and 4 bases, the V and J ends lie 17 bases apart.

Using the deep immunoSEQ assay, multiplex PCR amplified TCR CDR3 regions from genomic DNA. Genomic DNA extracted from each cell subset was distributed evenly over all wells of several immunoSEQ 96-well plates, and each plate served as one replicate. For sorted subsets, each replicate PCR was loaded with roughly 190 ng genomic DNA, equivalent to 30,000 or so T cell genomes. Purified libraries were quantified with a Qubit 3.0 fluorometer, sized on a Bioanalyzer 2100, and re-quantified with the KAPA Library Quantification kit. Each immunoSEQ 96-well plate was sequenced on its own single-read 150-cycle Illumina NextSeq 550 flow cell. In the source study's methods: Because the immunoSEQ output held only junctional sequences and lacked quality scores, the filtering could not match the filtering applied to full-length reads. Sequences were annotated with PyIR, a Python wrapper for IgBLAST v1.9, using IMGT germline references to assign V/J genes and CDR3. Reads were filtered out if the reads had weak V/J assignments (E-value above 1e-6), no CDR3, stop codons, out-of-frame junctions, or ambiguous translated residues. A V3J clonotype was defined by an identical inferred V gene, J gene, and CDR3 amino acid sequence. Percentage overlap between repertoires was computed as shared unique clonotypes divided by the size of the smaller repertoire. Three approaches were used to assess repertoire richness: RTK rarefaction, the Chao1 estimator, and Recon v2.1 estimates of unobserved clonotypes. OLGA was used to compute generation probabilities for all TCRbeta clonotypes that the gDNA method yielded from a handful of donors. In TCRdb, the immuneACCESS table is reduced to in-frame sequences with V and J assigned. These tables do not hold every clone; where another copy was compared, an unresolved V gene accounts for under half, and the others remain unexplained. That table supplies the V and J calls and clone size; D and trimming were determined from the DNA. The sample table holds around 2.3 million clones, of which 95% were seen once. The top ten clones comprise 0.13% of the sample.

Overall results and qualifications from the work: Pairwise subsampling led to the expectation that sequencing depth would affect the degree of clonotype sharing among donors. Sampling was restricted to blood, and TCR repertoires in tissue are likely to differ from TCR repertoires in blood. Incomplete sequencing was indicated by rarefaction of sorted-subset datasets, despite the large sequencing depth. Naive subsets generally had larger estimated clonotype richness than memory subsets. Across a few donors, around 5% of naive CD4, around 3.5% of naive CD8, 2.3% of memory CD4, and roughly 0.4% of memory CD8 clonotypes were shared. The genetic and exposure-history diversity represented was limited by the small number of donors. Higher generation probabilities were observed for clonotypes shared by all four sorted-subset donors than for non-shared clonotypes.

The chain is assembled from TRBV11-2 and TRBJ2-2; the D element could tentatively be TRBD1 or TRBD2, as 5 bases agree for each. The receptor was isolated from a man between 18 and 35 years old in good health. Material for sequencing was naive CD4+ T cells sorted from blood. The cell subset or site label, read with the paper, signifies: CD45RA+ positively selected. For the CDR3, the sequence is CASSPQGGGVTGELFF. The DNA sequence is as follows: TGTGCCAGCAGCCCACAAGGTGGGGGAGTCACCGGGGAGCTGTTTTTT.